This is a list of T cell receptor beta chains from one sample in a study of cytomegalovirus exposure and HLA in healthy donors. Clones were sequenced by immunoSEQ multiplex PCR, and TCRdb holds only the in-frame ones, with some missing. The sample lists 150,000 or so clones; about three quarters were seen once. The sample consisted of PBMCs. These TCRs come from a young man in good health and CMV-seropositive. Both conserved end residues are part of each CDR3. D genes are given only for firm matches. The size field is filled for only some rows; it gives once, few, many or a size class.

V	J	size	D	CDR3	DNA
TRBV11-2	TRBJ2-7	-	-	CASSFSTGSRLAIYEQYF	TGTGCCAGCAGCTTCTCGACAGGGTCCCGACTAGCGATCTACGAGCAGTACTTC
TRBV6-1	TRBJ2-7	-	-	CASTRQAAYEQYF	TGTGCCAGCACCAGACAGGCCGCCTACGAGCAGTACTTC
TRBV6-5	TRBJ2-7	few	-	CASSLPPGQTYEQYF	TGTGCCAGCAGTTTACCACCGGGACAAACCTACGAGCAGTACTTC
TRBV11-2	TRBJ1-2	-	TRBD1	CASSQGTDSYGYTF	TGTGCCAGCAGCCAAGGGACAGATTCCTATGGCTACACCTTC
TRBV6-1	TRBJ2-7	-	-	CASSEQGYEQYF	TGTGCCAGCAGTGAACAGGGCTACGAGCAGTACTTC
TRBV6-5	TRBJ2-7	-	TRBD1	CASSRGTGSYEQYF	TGTGCCAGCAGTCGCGGGACAGGCTCCTACGAGCAGTACTTC
TRBV6-1	TRBJ2-1	-	-	CASSWDTPRINEQFF	TGTGCCAGCAGTTGGGACACTCCCAGGATCAATGAGCAGTTCTTC
TRBV5-6	TRBJ1-2	-	-	CASSLLTGIYGYTF	TGTGCCAGCAGCTTACTTACAGGGATCTATGGCTACACCTTC
TRBV6-5	TRBJ2-5	-	-	CASSHTGIQETQYF	TGTGCCAGCAGCCATACAGGGATCCAAGAGACCCAGTACTTC
TRBV6-5	TRBJ2-7	-	-	CASSYSSGTAYEQYF	TGTGCCAGCAGTTACTCGAGCGGCACGGCCTACGAGCAGTACTTC
TRBV6-1	TRBJ1-1	-	-	CASSETGMNTEAFF	TGTGCCAGCAGTGAAACAGGAATGAACACTGAAGCTTTCTTT
TRBV19	TRBJ1-1	-	-	CASRGLNTEAFF	TGTGCCAGCCGGGGGTTGAACACTGAAGCTTTCTTT
TRBV28	TRBJ2-1	few	-	CASTRGGGYSSYNEQFF	TGTGCCAGCACCCGAGGGGGGGGCTACAGCTCCTACAATGAGCAGTTCTTC
TRBV9	TRBJ2-1	-	TRBD2	CASSPEGASGSPNEQFF	TGTGCCAGCAGCCCAGAGGGGGCTAGCGGGAGTCCCAATGAGCAGTTCTTC
TRBV7-3	TRBJ1-2	-	-	CASSPSGQGYGYTF	TGTGCCAGCAGCCCTTCCGGGCAGGGATATGGCTACACCTTC
TRBV27	TRBJ1-5	-	-	CASSLWGDSNQPQHF	TGTGCCAGCAGTTTATGGGGGGATAGCAATCAGCCCCAGCATTTT
TRBV18	TRBJ1-2	few	-	CASSPDSSGGGYTF	TGTGCCAGCTCACCCGATTCCTCGGGGGGCGGCTACACCTTC
TRBV21-1	TRBJ1-1	few	-	CASSPRGAPNTEAFF	TGTGCCAGCAGCCCTCGGGGAGCCCCGAACACTGAAGCTTTCTTT
TRBV19	TRBJ1-5	-	-	CASSIGQLSNQPQHF	TGTGCCAGTAGTATAGGACAGCTTAGCAATCAGCCCCAGCATTTT
TRBV5-1	TRBJ1-2	few	-	CADRAGDYGYTF	TGCGCGGATAGGGCAGGGGACTATGGCTACACCTTC
TRBV15	TRBJ2-1	-	-	CATSRGLANEQFF	TGTGCCACCAGCAGAGGCCTAGCCAATGAGCAGTTCTTC
TRBV7-9	TRBJ2-3	-	-	CASSLDGRGQDTQYF	TGTGCCAGCAGCTTGGATGGGCGGGGGCAGGATACGCAGTATTTT
TRBV5-1	TRBJ1-6	-	-	CASSSLQGNSPLHF	TGCGCCAGCAGTAGCTTACAGGGAAATTCACCCCTCCACTTT